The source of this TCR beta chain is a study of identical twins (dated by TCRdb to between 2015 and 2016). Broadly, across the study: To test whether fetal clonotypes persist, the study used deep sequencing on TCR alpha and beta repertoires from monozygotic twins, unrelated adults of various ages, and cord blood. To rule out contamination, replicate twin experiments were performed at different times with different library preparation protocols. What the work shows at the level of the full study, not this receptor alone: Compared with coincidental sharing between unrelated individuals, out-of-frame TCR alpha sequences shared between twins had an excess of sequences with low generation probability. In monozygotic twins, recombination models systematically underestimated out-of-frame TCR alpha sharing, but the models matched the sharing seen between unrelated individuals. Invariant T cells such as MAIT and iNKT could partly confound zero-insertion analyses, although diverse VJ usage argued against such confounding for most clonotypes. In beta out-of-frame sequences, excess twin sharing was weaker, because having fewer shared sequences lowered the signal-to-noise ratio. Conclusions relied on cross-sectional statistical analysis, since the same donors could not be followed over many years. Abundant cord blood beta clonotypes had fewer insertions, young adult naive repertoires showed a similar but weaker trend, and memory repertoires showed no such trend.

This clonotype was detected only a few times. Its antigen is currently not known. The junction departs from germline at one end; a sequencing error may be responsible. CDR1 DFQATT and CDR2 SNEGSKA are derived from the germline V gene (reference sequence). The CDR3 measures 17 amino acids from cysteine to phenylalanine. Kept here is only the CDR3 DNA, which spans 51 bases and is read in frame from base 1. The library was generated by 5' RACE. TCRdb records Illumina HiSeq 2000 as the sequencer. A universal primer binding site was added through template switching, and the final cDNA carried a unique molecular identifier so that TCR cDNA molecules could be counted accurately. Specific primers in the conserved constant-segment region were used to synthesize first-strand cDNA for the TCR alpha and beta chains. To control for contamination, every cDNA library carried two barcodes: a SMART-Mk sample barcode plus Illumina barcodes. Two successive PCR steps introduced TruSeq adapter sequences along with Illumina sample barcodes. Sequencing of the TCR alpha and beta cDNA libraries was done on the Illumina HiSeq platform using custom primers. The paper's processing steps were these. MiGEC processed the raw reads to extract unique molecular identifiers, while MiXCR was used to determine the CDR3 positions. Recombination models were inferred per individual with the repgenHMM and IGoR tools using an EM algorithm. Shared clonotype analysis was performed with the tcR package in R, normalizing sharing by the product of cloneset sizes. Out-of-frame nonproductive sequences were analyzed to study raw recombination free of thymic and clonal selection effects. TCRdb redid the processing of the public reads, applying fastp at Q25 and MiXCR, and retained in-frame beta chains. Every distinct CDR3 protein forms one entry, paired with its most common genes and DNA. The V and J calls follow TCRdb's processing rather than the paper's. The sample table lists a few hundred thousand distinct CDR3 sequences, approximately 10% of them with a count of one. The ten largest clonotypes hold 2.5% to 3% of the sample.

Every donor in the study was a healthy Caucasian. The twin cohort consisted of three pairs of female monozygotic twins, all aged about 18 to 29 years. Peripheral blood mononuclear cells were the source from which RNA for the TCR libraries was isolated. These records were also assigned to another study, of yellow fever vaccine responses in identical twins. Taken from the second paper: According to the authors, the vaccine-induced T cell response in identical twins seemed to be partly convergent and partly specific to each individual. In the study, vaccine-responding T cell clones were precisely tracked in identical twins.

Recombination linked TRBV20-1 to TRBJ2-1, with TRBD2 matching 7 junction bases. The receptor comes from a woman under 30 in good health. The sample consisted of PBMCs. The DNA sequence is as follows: TGCTGTGCTAGAGCCCTCCGACTAAGCGGGATGGAGAATGAGCAGTTCTTC. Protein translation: CCARALRLSGMENEQFF.